One sample yielded the 15 T cell receptor beta chains listed below, sequenced in a study of blood T cell repertoires in COVID-19. Repertoires were generated with immunoSEQ multiplex PCR, while TCRdb's copy carries only in-frame clones and drops some. The repertoire has 130,000 to 150,000 clones, 81% of them found once; the top ten carry roughly 8.3%. Sequencing used peripheral blood. The receptors were gathered from a human donor with acute or convalescent COVID-19. The donor label of this sample is uncertain.

This sequence joins TRBV9 and TRBJ2-3; no firm D call. Deletions cut 4 bases from V and 0 bases from J, with 15 bases between. The CDR3 consists of 16 residues. Germline V gene lookup returns CDR1 SGDLS and CDR2 YYNGEE. In DNA form, the CDR3 reads TGTGCCAGCAGCCTTTTTAATAGAGTGAGCACAGATACGCAGTATTTT. Its protein product is CASSLFNRVSTDTQYF.

In this sample, this clone turned up once. The J gene is TRBJ1-2, the V gene TRBV2; D uncertain. CDR3 size: 13 residues. The V end was cut by 6 bases, the J end by 2 bases, with 10 bases between. Per germline, CDR1 SNHLY and CDR2 FYNNEI. The CDR3: CASREPGNYGYTF. CDR3 nucleotides: TGTGCCAGCAGAGAACCCGGGAACTATGGCTACACCTTC. Full variable domain (missing parts from reference TRBV2 and TRBJ1-2): EPEVTQTPSHQVTQMGQEVILRCVPISNHLYFYWYRQILGQKVEFLVSFYNNEISEKSEIFDDQFSVERPDGSNFTLKIRSTKLEDSAMYFCASREPGNYGYTFGSGTRLTVV.

This clone appeared once. One end of the junction does not line up with germline, which may come from a read error. This chain links TRBV19 with TRBJ2-1; 11 positions match TRBD2. Germline V gives CDR1 LNHDA, CDR2 SQIVND (reference sequence). The CDR3 sequence is 16 residues long. CDR3 in amino acids: CASSLDLAGGYNEQFF. The CDR3 DNA follows: TGTGCCAGTAGTTTAGATCTAGCGGGGGGATACAATGAGCAGTTCTTC.

V is TRBV6-5 and J is TRBJ2-1, with 7 positions matching TRBD1. The CDR3 has 16 amino acids. V gave up 0 bases and J gave up 5 bases; unmatched junction bases: 7. The germline V gene has CDR1 MNHEY and CDR2 SVGAGI. CDR3 amino acids: CASSYSATGWDNEQFF. The DNA of the CDR3 is TGTGCCAGCAGTTACTCCGCGACAGGGTGGGACAATGAGCAGTTCTTC.

The table lists this clone with a few counts. The V call is TRBV7-2, the J call TRBJ1-2; 7 bases match TRBD1. J lost 1 base, V lost 5 bases, and 7 bases had no gene match. The CDR3 has 15 amino acids. Germline loops: CDR1 SGHTA, CDR2 FQGNSA. The CDR3 region is CASSGPGQSNYGYTF. The CDR3 DNA reads as TGTGCCAGCAGCGGCCCGGGACAGAGTAACTATGGCTACACCTTC.

J is TRBJ2-1 and V is TRBV27, with D maybe TRBD2 (6 bases). CDR3 length: 14 amino acids. Germline lookup yields CDR1 MNHEY and CDR2 SMNVEV (reference sequence). Trimming removed 5 bases from V and 7 bases from J, with 15 bases in between. DNA of the CDR3: TGTGCCAGCAGTAGATGGGCGGGGCAGAATGAGCAGTTCTTC. It translates to CASSRWAGQNEQFF.

The rearrangement links TRBV7-9 to TRBJ2-2, with D possibly matching TRBD2 (6 bases). This CDR3 region has 16 residues. Trimming cost V 3 bases and J 5 bases, with 16 bases left between them. The germline gives CDR1 SEHNR, CDR2 FQNEAQ (reference sequence). CDR3 DNA: TGTGCCAGCAGCTTGGAAGTCCTCCGGGGGACCGGGGAGCTGTTTTTT. It specifies CASSLEVLRGTGELFF.

The CDR3 sequence is CSVDSRTGGETQYF. CDR3 DNA sequence: TGCAGCGTTGACTCCCGGACAGGGGGAGAGACCCAGTACTTC. This chain links TRBV29-1 with TRBJ2-5, with TRBD1 matching over 10 bases. The CDR3 consists of 14 residues. Germline trimming cut 3 bases from V and 4 bases from J; bases unmatched to any gene: 5. Germline V lookup: CDR1 SQVTM, CDR2 ANQGSEA.

The chain carries TRBV5-4 and TRBJ2-3; 7 bases map to TRBD1. The V gene end was trimmed by 4 bases and the J gene end by 2 bases; junction bases not matched to a gene: 7. The CDR3 runs to 15 residues. The germline V gene has CDR1 SGHNT and CDR2 YYREEE (reference sequence). In nucleotides, the CDR3 is TGTGCCAGCAGCCTCGGGACAGCCTACACAGATACGCAGTATTTT. Its protein is CASSLGTAYTDTQYF.

The genes are TRBV18 and TRBJ2-1; 11 nucleotides agree with TRBD2. Germline V gives CDR1 KGHSH, CDR2 LQKENI. V gave up 5 bases and J gave up 0 bases; unmatched junction bases: 6. The CDR3 sequence is 17 residues long. CDR3 sequence: CASSNSGGASSYNEQFF. The CDR3 nucleotides read TGTGCCAGCTCAAATAGCGGGGGGGCGAGCTCCTACAATGAGCAGTTCTTC.

The chain links TRBV19 to TRBJ2-2, with TRBD2 matching 8 bases. The V gene end was trimmed by 3 bases and the J gene end by 6 bases; junction bases not matched to a gene: 9. In germline, CDR1 is LNHDA, CDR2 SQIVND (reference sequence). The CDR3 runs 16 residues. The CDR3 DNA reads TGTGCCAGTAGTATGCGACGGGGGGGCGGCGCCGGGGAGCTGTTTTTT. Amino acid sequence: CASSMRRGGGAGELFF.

This clone was counted a few times. The chain combines TRBV6-5 with TRBJ1-1; 8 nucleotides line up with TRBD1. Per germline, CDR1 MNHEY and CDR2 SVGAGI. J lost 1 base, V lost 4 bases, and 8 bases had no gene match. The CDR3 totals 16 residues. CDR3 sequence: CASSLEQTGANTEAFF. The DNA of the CDR3 is TGTGCCAGCAGTTTAGAGCAGACAGGGGCGAACACTGAAGCTTTCTTT.

V usage is TRBV2 and J usage is TRBJ2-1; TRBD1 matches 9 bases. This CDR3 contains 14 residues. The ends lost 4 bases at V and 9 bases at J; junction bases unmatched: 7. Per germline, CDR1 SNHLY and CDR2 FYNNEI. DNA for the CDR3: TGTGCCAGCAGTGTCCATGGGGACAGGGTTGAGCAGTTCTTC. Translation gives CASSVHGDRVEQFF.

This clone was recorded once. This chain connects TRBV7-3 to TRBJ2-2; 8 bases map to TRBD1. The junction had 3 bases not matched to a gene; V was cut back by 5 bases and J by 7 bases. The CDR3 is made up of 13 amino acids. The germline CDR1 and CDR2 sequences are SGHTA and FQGTGA. The CDR3 bases are TGTGCCAGCAGCCAGGGGGCGGACGGGGAGCTGTTTTTT. This gives the protein CASSQGADGELFF.

This chain links TRBV24-1 with TRBJ2-1; a possible D gene is TRBD1 (7 bases). Germline CDR1 KGHDR, CDR2 SFDVKD. This CDR3 has 16 residues. The V and J ends lost 1 base and 4 bases respectively, with 13 bases between them. DNA for the CDR3: TGTGCCACCAGTGATTTCGGCCAGGGGGGATACAATGAGCAGTTCTTC. Its protein product is CATSDFGQGGYNEQFF.